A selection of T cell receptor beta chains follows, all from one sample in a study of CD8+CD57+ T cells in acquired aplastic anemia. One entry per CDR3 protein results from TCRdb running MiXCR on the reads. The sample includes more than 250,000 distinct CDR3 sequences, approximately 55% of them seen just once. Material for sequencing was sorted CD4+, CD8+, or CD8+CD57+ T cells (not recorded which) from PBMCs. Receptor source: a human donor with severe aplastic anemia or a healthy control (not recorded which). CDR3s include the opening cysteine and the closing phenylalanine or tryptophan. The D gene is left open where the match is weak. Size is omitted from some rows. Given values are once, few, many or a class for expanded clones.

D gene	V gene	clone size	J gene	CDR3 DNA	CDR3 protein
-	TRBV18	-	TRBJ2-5	TGTACCAGCCTCCGGGGTCAGCACCAAGAGACCCAGTACTTC	CTSLRGQHQETQYF
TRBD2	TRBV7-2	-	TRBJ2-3	TGTGCCAGCAGCTTAGTGGCGGGAGGGCCGAGCACAGATACGCAGTATTTT	CASSLVAGGPSTDTQYF
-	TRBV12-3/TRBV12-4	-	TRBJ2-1	TGTGCCAGCAGTTTATTAAGACTACCCTCCTACAATGAGCAGTTCTTC	CASSLLRLPSYNEQFF
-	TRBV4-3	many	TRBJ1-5	TGCGCCAGCAGCCAAGAGTCTAATCAGCCCCAGCATTTT	CASSQESNQPQHF
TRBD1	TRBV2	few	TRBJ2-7	TGTGCCAGCAGTGACAGACAGGGCCACGAGCAGTACTTC	CASSDRQGHEQYF
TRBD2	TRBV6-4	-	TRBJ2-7	TGTGCCAGCAGTGACAGTCTAGCGGGACTGCAGTACTTC	CASSDSLAGLQYF
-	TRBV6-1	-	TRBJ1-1	TGTGCCAGCAGACAGGGTGAAATAGTCACTGAAGCTTTCTTT	CASRQGEIVTEAFF
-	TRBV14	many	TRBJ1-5	TGTGCCAGCAGCCAAGATAGGGACCTTAGGGTGATGGGAGGCCAGCCCCAGCATTTT	CASSQDRDLRVMGGQPQHF
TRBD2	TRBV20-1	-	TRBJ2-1	TGCAGTGCTAGAGCCCCCTCAGAGCGGGGGACTGAGCAGTTCTTC	CSARAPSERGTEQFF
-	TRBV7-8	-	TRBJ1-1	TGTGCCCGCAGCTTAGTATCGTACACTGAAGCTTTCTTT	CARSLVSYTEAFF
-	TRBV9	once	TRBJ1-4	TGTGCCAGCAGCGTGAGATGGACCGGCGAAAAACTGTTTTTT	CASSVRWTGEKLFF
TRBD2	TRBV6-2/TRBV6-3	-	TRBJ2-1	TGTGCCAGCATAGCTAGCGGGGGGAGGGGTGAGCAGTTCTTC	CASIASGGRGEQFF
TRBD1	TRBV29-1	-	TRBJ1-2	TGCAGCGTTGATCGGGGACAGTTACCGAGTACTAACTATGGCTACACCTTC	CSVDRGQLPSTNYGYTF
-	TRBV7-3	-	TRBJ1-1	TGTGCCAGCAGGGGCGGCGCGAACACTGAAGCTTTCTTT	CASRGGANTEAFF
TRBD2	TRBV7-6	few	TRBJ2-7	TGTGCCAGCAGCTTAGAGGTCGGGAGGGCCTACGAGCAGTACTTC	CASSLEVGRAYEQYF
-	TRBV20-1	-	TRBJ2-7	TGCAGTGCTAGAAAGGGAGCGGGCACCGAGCAGTACTTC	CSARKGAGTEQYF
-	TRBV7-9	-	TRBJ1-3	TGTGCCAGCAGTCCAGGCCACTCTGGAAACACCATATATTTT	CASSPGHSGNTIYF
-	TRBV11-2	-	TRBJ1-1	TGTGCCAGCAGCTTAGCCTGGGCGGAGAACACTGAAGCTTTCTTT	CASSLAWAENTEAFF
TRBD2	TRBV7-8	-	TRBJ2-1	TGTGCCAGCAGCTTAGTAGCGGGGTACTACAATGAGCAGTTCTTC	CASSLVAGYYNEQFF
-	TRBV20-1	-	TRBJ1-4	TGCAGTGCTACAGGGCCCTGGGAAAAACTGTTTTTT	CSATGPWEKLFF
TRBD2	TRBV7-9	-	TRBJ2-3	TGTGCCAGCAGCTTAGACGGGGGGGCAGCAGATACGCAGTATTTT	CASSLDGGAADTQYF
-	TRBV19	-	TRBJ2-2	TGTGCCAGTAGTAGGTCTTTTGGCAGCTGGAACACCGGGGAGCTGTTTTTT	CASSRSFGSWNTGELFF
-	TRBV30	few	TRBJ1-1	TGTGCCTGGAATCGCAACCAGGTTGGGGCCAGGATCATGAACACTGAAGCTTTCTTT	CAWNRNQVGARIMNTEAFF
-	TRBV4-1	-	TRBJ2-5	TGCGCCAGCCGCCGTCACGGGCAAGAGACCCAGTACTTC	CASRRHGQETQYF
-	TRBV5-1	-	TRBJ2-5	TGCGCCAGCAGCTCGGCGGGGGCACAAGAGACCCAGTACTTC	CASSSAGAQETQYF
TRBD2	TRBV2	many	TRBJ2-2	TGTGCCAGCAGTGAAGTACTAGCGGGGGCCCTCGGCGGGGAGCTGTTTTTT	CASSEVLAGALGGELFF
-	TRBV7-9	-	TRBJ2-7	TGTGCCAGCAGCTCCTTTGCGGGCTCCTACGAGCAGTACTTC	CASSSFAGSYEQYF
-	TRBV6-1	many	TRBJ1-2	TGTGCCAGCCGGGGACACCTCAACTATGGCTACACCTTC	CASRGHLNYGYTF
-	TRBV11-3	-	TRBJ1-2	TGTGCCAGCAGCTTCCTCAGTTTGGTGGGTCGCGGGGATGGCTACACCTTC	CASSFLSLVGRGDGYTF
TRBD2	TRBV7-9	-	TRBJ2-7	TGTGCCTGCGGGAGAGGGTTGGACGAGCAGTACTTC	CACGRGLDEQYF
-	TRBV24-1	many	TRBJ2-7	TGTGCCACCAGTGATCCCGACAGCTACGAGCAGTACTTC	CATSDPDSYEQYF
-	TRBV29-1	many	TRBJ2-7	TGCAGCGTTGAGGCCCCTGGGGCGCTTGTTTACGAGCAGTACTTC	CSVEAPGALVYEQYF
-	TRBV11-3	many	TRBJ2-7	TGTGCCAGCAGCTTAGGGGGGCAGAATTCTTACGAGCAGTACTTC	CASSLGGQNSYEQYF
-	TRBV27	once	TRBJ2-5	TGTGCCAGCAACAACGGACGAGAGACCCAGTACTTC	CASNNGRETQYF
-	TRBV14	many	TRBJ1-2	TGTGCCAGCAGCCGAATTGACATGCTCAACTATGGCTACACCTTC	CASSRIDMLNYGYTF